This TCR beta chain appears in the sequencing data of a study of cytomegalovirus exposure and HLA in healthy donors (dated by TCRdb to about 2017). Regarding the study in general: According to an earlier analysis of a few hundred of the donors, about 179 million T cells yielded 117 million unique TCR beta sequences and around 300 Gb of sequence data. Across approximately 420 genotyped donors of the cohort, an average of roughly 200,000 unique TCR beta nucleotide sequences per donor were sequenced, and approximately 19% of those sequences were non-productive. The study used immunosequencing to profile the T cell repertoires of more than 650 subjects and linked those repertoires to cytomegalovirus serostatus. In a later analysis, previously published TCR beta repertoires from several hundred donors were re-analyzed and high-resolution HLA genotyping was added so that TCR occurrence patterns could be studied. Class I and class II HLA loci were covered by the typing at four-digit resolution. A later genetic analysis took genome-wide SNP genotypes for about 55% of the roughly 700 donors and used that subset as a discovery cohort. In the later analysis, no new phenotypic data were used to find candidate immune exposures; instead, reliance was placed on TCR beta sequences and their occurrence across donors. The study was designed to test whether signatures of past pathogen exposure could be identified by cataloging public T cell receptors. Of the 398 genotyped donors, over 80% were placed in the genetic ancestry cluster associated with self-reported Caucasian donors. Five DR-DQ haplotypes were handled as single units for association and clustering, since linkage in the cohort was strong. An earlier analysis of 587 of the donors used high-throughput TCR beta sequencing to judge whether each TCR beta V gene segment behaved as functional or pseudogenic. Roughly 300 gigabases of sequencing data and tens of millions of unique TCR sequences were included in an early release covering roughly 700 HLA-typed donors. Typing coverage differed by locus: A, B, C, DRB1 and DQB1 were typed in roughly 629-630 donors, DQA1 in about 500, DPA1 in some 570, and DPB1 in about 450. All discovery cohort repertoires had been generated on a single sequencing platform. Donor age, sex, ethnicity and CMV serostatus were compiled alongside the repertoire data. Along with the approximately 670-subject first cohort, a separate validation cohort of around 110 different subjects was used. To predict cytomegalovirus infection status, the study combined high-throughput TCR immunosequencing, statistical association of individual TCRs with disease status, and machine learning.

The cohort was made up of about 670 healthy bone marrow donors. At the time of sampling, every cohort member was nominally healthy, though immune exposures that went unrecorded were likely present. The donor was CMV seronegative and was included in the group of over 300 seronegative cohort members. A peripheral blood sample was provided by each donor, and peripheral blood mononuclear cells were used for TCR beta sequencing. The Qiagen DNeasy Blood Extraction Kit was used to extract genomic DNA from the blood cell samples. The full study reports these points: In an earlier analysis of more than 500 of the donors, most TCR beta V segments appeared in productive rearrangements about 87% or about 30% of the time, broadly matching IMGT annotations. Linkage disequilibrium might explain the correlated functional status among segregating V segments, but an unknown experimental factor could not be ruled out. The authors suggested that the approach could potentially be extended to other disease states and immunological phenotypes. The earlier analysis of around 600 of the donors excluded about 16 rarely observed V segments, including chromosome 9 orphons, because counts were too low. A cluster of highly shared sequence variants was judged likely to represent a technical artifact of the sequencing pipeline. When HLA alleles, especially DR and DQ, strongly co-occurred, attributing TCR associations to individual alleles was difficult. A total of 164 TCR beta chains were listed by the study as associated with cytomegalovirus. At a false discovery rate of 0.05, a later analysis linked some 18,000 TCR beta sequences to specific HLA alleles. A later analysis found that HLA-associated TCR beta chains were more clonally expanded and had lower generation probabilities than equally common non-associated chains. The presence/absence analyses assumed that sequencing depth was roughly uniform across donors, and that assumption may not be true. A further reported finding was that TCR beta sequences accurately predicted the HLA-A and HLA-B alleles for most subjects in the first cohort. In a later genetic analysis, fewer N-insertions in productive TCRs were reported among donors in an Asian-associated ancestry cluster than the approximately 670-donor mean. Three of the identified cytomegalovirus-associated TCR beta chains were confirmed in vitro to be specific for cytomegalovirus antigens. The only immune exposure information available for the cohort was CMV serostatus. According to a later analysis, TCR association rates differed among HLA loci, with DRB1 alleles showing the most associated TCRs and HLA-C alleles showing the fewest. Some IMGT-functional V segments, including TRBV6-2 and TRBV6-3, could not be told apart with the 87-base-pair reads, so those segments were excluded. The classifier was reported to diagnose cytomegalovirus status with high specificity and sensitivity in both the original cohort and the validation cohort. In a later analysis, several top co-occurrence clusters were reported to appear linked to parvovirus B19, influenza, CMV and Epstein-Barr virus. Because HLA typing was missing for some donors at each locus, association tests included only the typed subset. V-gene and J-gene trimming of TCR beta chains was associated with a missense DCLRE1C variant in a later genetic analysis, and the association was replicated in an independent cohort. Most TCR sequences were observed very rarely across donors, whereas some public TCRs were present in many individuals. Most CMV-associated TCR beta chains appeared to be HLA-restricted in a later analysis, and the HLA associations seemed to be driven largely by CMV exposure. The cohort was sequenced for TCR beta chains only, and without alpha or paired-chain data the features that could be detected were limited.

This clone appeared a single time. The antigen this receptor binds is unknown. Qualities for individual bases were not recorded, and no much larger clone is one base off. Library method: the immunoSEQ multiplex PCR assay. For the multiplex PCR, a mixture combining 60 forward primers for TCR Vbeta segments and 13 reverse primers for TCR Jbeta segments was used. The CDR3 region of rearranged TCR beta genes was amplified from genomic DNA by a multiplex PCR assay. The Illumina HiSeq System was used to sequence the amplified TCR beta libraries as 87-base-pair reads. Turning to the authors' computational methods: Across the 600 to 700 repertoires, a later analysis counted approximately 83 million unique TCR beta chains, 9.5 million to 13 million of which were shared by at least two donors. A nearest-neighbor algorithm error-corrected the raw reads and collapsed the reads into unique sequences, merging closely related sequences to remove PCR and sequencing errors. To assign V, D and J gene segments, CDR3 sequences were aligned to IMGT reference sequences. For a sequence to be retained, at least a six-nucleotide match to both a V gene segment and a J gene segment was required. Rearrangements were called productive when the CDR3 lacked stop codons and stayed in frame with V and J; all others were non-productive. CDR3 was defined by IMGT convention, running from the second conserved V-encoded cysteine to the conserved J-encoded phenylalanine. Sequences without an unambiguous match to a single V gene segment were excluded from the earlier analysis of 450 to 750 of the donors. An earlier analysis of some 610 of the donors called V segments functional above 56.7% productive rearrangements and segregating when the between-donor standard deviation exceeded 5%. To diagnose cytomegalovirus status from the catalog of TCR beta chain sequences, a statistical classification framework was built. In a later analysis, V and J genes were assigned by comparing TCR nucleotide sequences against IMGT/GENE-DB human TR gene sequences. Using the TCRdist pipeline, a later analysis assigned CDR3 sequences along with most-parsimonious VDJ recombination scenarios. A later analysis defined each TCR beta chain by its CDR3 amino acid sequence plus V-gene family, and excluded reads lacking a unique V-gene family. In a later analysis, 450 to 600 highly shared, low-generation-probability nucleotide sequences were removed to address suspected cross-contamination and a sequencing artifact. A later analysis calculated a clonal expansion index for each public chain from normalized within-repertoire ranks of inferred template counts. A later analysis computed generation probabilities with a VDJ recombination model fitted to out-of-frame rearrangements, and checked the results against IGoR. In a later analysis, hypergeometric tests were used to score TCR-TCR, TCR-HLA and TCR-CMV co-occurrence, with a repertoire-size bias correction applied to TCR pairs. To estimate false discovery rates, a later analysis permuted the HLA or CMV assignments 20 times. In a later analysis, co-occurring TCRs were grouped with DBSCAN, and TCRdist sequence similarity was added when clustering was performed within HLA-allele-positive subsets. Repertoires with fewer than 30,000 or more than 120,000 public chains, plus five repertoires with anomalous nucleotide sharing, were excluded from co-occurrence clustering. What TCRdb holds here is the immuneACCESS table cut down to in-frame rearrangements. Part of the clones is not present; checked against another copy, under half of the missing clones reflect an unresolved V gene, and the others are unexplained. The V and J calls and clone size are taken from that table; D and trimming were inferred from the DNA. The sample table contains roughly 110,000 clones; only one count was recorded for around three quarters of them. The top ten constitute 7.8% of the sample.

The CDR3, from cysteine to phenylalanine, totals 14 residues. Only the CDR3 DNA stays, 42 bases, in frame from base 1. For CDR1 and CDR2, the germline V gene lists SGHDT and YYEEEE. Clipping removes 4 bases from V and 3 bases from J, with 4 as the unmatched junction base count. The V and J segments used are TRBV5-6 and TRBJ2-7; the central 10 bases match TRBD2. What was sequenced was PBMCs. The origin of this receptor is a man younger than 45 in good health and CMV-seronegative. The CDR3 sequence is CASSPTSGYYEQYF. The DNA is as follows: TGTGCCAGCAGCCCGACTAGCGGGTACTACGAGCAGTACTTC. With the portions outside the CDR3 filled from the reference TRBV5-6 and TRBJ2-7 genes, the complete variable region becomes DAGVTQSPTHLIKTRGQQVTLRCSPKSGHDTVSWYQQALGQGPQFIFQYYEEEERQRGNFPDRFSGHQFPNYSSELNVNALLLGDSALYLCASSPTSGYYEQYFGPGTRLTVT.